The 6 T cell receptor beta chains below all came from one sample that was sequenced in a study of blood T cell repertoires in COVID-19. This table comes from immunoSEQ multiplex PCR, and its TCRdb copy is limited to in-frame clones, with some not included. The sample shows some 100,000 clones, about nine tenths of them seen only once. The sequenced sample was peripheral blood. The source is a human donor in a cohort sampled during active COVID-19.

The chain joins TRBV10-1 to TRBJ2-1; 9 positions agree with TRBD2. From germline, CDR1 is WNHNN and CDR2 SYGVQD (reference sequence). This CDR3 has 16 residues. Trimming removed 2 bases from V and 2 bases from J; junction bases left unmatched: 4. This CDR3 reads CASSEKVAGAYNEQFF. CDR3 in DNA: TGCGCCAGCAGTGAGAAGGTAGCGGGAGCCTACAATGAGCAGTTCTTC.

The chain couples TRBV5-4 to TRBJ2-7; D is perhaps TRBD1 (5 bases). Trimming removed 0 bases from V and 8 bases from J, with 12 bases in between. The germline gives CDR1 SGHNT, CDR2 YYREEE (reference sequence). The CDR3 covers 13 residues. Here the CDR3 reads CASSLGGAEQQYF. The CDR3 DNA sequence: TGTGCCAGCAGCTTGGGTGGGGCGGAACAGCAGTACTTC.

The CDR3: CASRGAGGEGYTF. The CDR3 DNA sequence: TGTGCCAGCAGAGGGGCAGGCGGGGAGGGCTACACCTTC. V gene TRBV6-5 combines with J gene TRBJ1-2, with a weak D call TRBD1 (5 bases). The CDR3 consists of 13 residues. V gave up 6 bases and J gave up 8 bases, with 16 bases separating them. Germline CDR1 reads MNHEY; CDR2 reads SVGAGI.

The J gene is TRBJ2-1, the V gene TRBV9; TRBD2 is a possible D gene (9 bases). V was trimmed by 4 bases and J by 3 bases, leaving 14 bases between them. The CDR3 extends over 15 amino acids. CDR1 is SGDLS and CDR2 is YYNGEE in the germline V gene. CDR3 loop: CASSLAGTGYNEQFF. The CDR3 DNA follows: TGTGCCAGCAGCCTAGCGGGGACAGGCTACAATGAGCAGTTCTTC.

The genes are TRBV4-1 and TRBJ1-2; D is ambiguous. Germline V lookup: CDR1 MGHRA, CDR2 YSYEKL. The CDR3 is made up of 16 amino acids. Trimming pared 2 bases from V and 1 base from J, leaving 14 bases between. The CDR3 bases are TGCGCCAGCAGCCAATCCGCCACAAGATTTAACTATGGCTACACCTTC. Translated: CASSQSATRFNYGYTF.

The genes are TRBV7-8 and TRBJ1-1; 7 nucleotides align to TRBD1. Germline V lookup: CDR1 SGHVS, CDR2 FQNEAQ. The CDR3 has 15 amino acids. V was clipped by 1 base and J by 4 bases; unmatched bases: 6. DNA of the CDR3: TGTGCCAGCAGCTTAGTAGAAGGGGGCGGCACTGAAGCTTTCTTT. It translates to CASSLVEGGGTEAFF.